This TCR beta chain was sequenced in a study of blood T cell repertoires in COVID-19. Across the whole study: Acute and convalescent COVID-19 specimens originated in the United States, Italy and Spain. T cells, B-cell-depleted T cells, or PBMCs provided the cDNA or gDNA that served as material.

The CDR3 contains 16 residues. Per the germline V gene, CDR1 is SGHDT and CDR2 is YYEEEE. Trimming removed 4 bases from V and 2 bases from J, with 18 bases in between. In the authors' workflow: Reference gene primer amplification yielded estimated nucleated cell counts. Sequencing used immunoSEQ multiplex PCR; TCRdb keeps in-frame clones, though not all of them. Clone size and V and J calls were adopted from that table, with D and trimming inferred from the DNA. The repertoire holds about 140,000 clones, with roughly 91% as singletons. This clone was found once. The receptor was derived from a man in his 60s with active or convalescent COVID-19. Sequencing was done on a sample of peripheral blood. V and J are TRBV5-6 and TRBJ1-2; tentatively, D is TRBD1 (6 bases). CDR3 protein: CASSQVDRNINYGYTF. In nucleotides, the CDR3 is TGTGCCAGCAGCCAAGTTGACAGGAACATCAACTATGGCTACACCTTC.